This entry lists 3 T cell receptor beta chains sequenced from one sample in a study of T cell responses to AZD1222 COVID-19 vaccine. Libraries were prepared by immunoSEQ multiplex PCR; TCRdb keeps only in-frame clonotypes and omits some of them. The table has 95,000 to 110,000 clones, over 80% seen once; the top ten hold approximately 9.3%. This specimen consisted of peripheral blood, obtained 28 days after the second AZD1222 dose. All receptors come from an adult who received the AZD1222 COVID-19 vaccine.

The rearrangement uses TRBV27 and TRBJ1-1; D unclear. Germline CDR1 is MNHEY and CDR2 is SMNVEV (reference sequence). The CDR3 runs to 13 residues. The V end lost 0 bases, the J end lost 2 bases, and 4 bases lay between the germline ends. The CDR3 spells CASSLSTNTEAFF. The CDR3 coding sequence is TGTGCCAGCAGTTTATCAACCAACACTGAAGCTTTCTTT.

The gene calls are TRBV2 and TRBJ2-2, with D possibly TRBD1 on 5 matching bases. The germline V and J ends were trimmed by 4 bases and 6 bases, with 9 bases remaining between them. The CDR3 runs 13 residues. Germline assignment: CDR1 SNHLY and CDR2 FYNNEI. CDR3 nucleotide sequence: TGTGCCAGCAGTGTAGGGGAATCCGGGGAGCTGTTTTTT. It encodes CASSVGESGELFF.

This clone has a handful of counts. The V gene is TRBV5-5, the J gene TRBJ2-5, with unresolved D. Germline loops: CDR1 SGHKS, CDR2 YYEKEE (reference sequence). The length of the CDR3 is 14 residues. V lost 2 bases and J 1 base, leaving 9 bases between the germline ends. CDR3 amino acids: CASSLLDPQETQYF. The CDR3 DNA sequence: TGTGCCAGCAGCTTATTAGATCCCCAAGAGACCCAGTACTTC. Using reference TRBV5-5 and TRBJ2-5 for the parts outside the CDR3, the full variable domain is DAGVTQSPTHLIKTRGQQVTLRCSPISGHKSVSWYQQVLGQGPQFIFQYYEKEERGRGNFPDRFSARQFPNYSSELNVNALLLGDSALYLCASSLLDPQETQYFGPGTRLLVL.